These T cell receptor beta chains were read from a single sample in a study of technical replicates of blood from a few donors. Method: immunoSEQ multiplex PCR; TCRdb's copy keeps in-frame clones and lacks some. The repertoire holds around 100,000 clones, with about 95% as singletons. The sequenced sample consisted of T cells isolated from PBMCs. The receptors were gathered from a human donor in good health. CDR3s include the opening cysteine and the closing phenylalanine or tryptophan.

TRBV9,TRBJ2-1,CASSDIQAGGENNEQFF
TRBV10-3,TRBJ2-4,CAISGGDIQYF
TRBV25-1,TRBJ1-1,CASAKQNSGYQNTEAFF
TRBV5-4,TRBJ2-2,CASSFRQLPYTGELFF
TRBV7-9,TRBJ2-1,CASSLGGRAWNEQFF
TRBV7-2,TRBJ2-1,CASSPTGYNEQFF
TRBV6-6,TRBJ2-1,CATNAGLNNEQFF
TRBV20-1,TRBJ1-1,CSAGRSEAFF
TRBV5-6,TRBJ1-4,CASSLHPLRTTNEKLFF
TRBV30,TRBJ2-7,CAWSVEGYEQYF
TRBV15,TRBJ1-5,CATSVQGNQPQHF
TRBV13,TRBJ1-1,CASSLGQGNTEAFF
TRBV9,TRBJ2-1,CASSVGLADYNEQFF
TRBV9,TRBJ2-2,CASTASTGNTGELFF
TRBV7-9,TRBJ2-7,CASSFWGTASYEQYF
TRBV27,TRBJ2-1,CASSFPTGIAEQFF
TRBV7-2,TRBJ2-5,CASSLELAEETQYF
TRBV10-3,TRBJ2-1,CAISVEGTLNEQFF
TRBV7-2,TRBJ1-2,CASSVGQSSGYTF
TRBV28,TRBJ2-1,CAIQPGQPSGSSYNEQFF
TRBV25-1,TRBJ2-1,CASSGSGPYNEQFF
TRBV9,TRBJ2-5,CASSDPRETQYF
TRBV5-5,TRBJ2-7,CASGGTGSYEQYF
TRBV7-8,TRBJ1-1,CASSLLVGGTEAFF
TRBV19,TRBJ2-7,CASSIGGAGSYEQYF
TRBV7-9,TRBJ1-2,CASSLGQGKGGYTF
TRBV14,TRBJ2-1,CASSQGLAGAREQFF
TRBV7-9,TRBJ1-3,CASSWDSGNTIYF
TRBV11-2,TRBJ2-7,CASSFGVYEQYF
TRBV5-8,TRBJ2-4,CASSPQGSKNIQYF
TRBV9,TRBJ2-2,CASQTGTINTGELFF
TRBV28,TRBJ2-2,CASSWDSANTGELFF
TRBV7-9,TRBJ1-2,CASSPPSSDYGYTF
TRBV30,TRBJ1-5,CAWSPQVARNQPQHF
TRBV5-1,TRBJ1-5,CASSLEAGADYQPQHF
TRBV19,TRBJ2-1,CASSTMTGVGEQFF
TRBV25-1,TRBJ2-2,CASSEHTETGELFF
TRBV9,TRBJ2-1,CASSRWDRGTDNEQFF
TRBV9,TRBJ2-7,CASSVAEGRAEQYF
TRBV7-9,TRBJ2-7,CASSLRAGTSGIYEQYF
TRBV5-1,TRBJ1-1,CASSLSVSTEAFF
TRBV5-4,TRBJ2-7,CASSTAGGLEQYF
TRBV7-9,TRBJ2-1,CASSRRGTSGRNEQFF